This T cell receptor (beta chain) was identified in a study of blood T cell repertoires in COVID-19. Study in general: The United States, Italy and Spain supplied acute and convalescent COVID-19 samples.

The CDR3 runs to 14 residues. Germline V CDR1 and CDR2: MNHEY, SVGAGI. After removal of 6 bases from V and 7 bases from J, the junction contained 6 bases not matched to a gene. The authors' processing: Amplification from reference gene primers served as the basis for estimated nucleated cell counts. Sequencing was performed with immunoSEQ multiplex PCR; in TCRdb, only in-frame clones are kept and a portion is missing. That table gives V, J and clone size, and the DNA gave D and trimming. Of hundreds of thousands of clones in the sample, around 85% were seen once. The TCR was taken from a man between 50 and 59 years old with active or convalescent COVID-19. This rearrangement joins TRBV6-5 to TRBJ2-2, with 9 nucleotides matching TRBD1. Sequences were obtained from peripheral blood. CDR3 nucleotide sequence: TGTGCCAGCAGGCGGGACAGGGAAGTCGGGGAGCTGTTTTTT. As protein: CASRRDREVGELFF.